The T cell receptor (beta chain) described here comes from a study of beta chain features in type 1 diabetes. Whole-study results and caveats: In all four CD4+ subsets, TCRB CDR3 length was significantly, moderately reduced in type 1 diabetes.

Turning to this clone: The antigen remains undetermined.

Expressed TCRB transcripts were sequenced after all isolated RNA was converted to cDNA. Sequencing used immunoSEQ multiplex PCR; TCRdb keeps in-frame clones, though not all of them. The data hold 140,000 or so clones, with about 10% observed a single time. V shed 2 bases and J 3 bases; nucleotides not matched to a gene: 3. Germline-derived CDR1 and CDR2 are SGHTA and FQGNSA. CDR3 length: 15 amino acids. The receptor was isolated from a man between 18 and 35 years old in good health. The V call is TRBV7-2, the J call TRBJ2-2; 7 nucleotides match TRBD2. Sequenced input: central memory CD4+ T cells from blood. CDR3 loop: CASSLRAGYTGELFF. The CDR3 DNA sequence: TGTGCCAGCAGCTTACGAGCGGGGTACACCGGGGAGCTGTTTTTT.